Listed here is a single T cell receptor beta chain. Germline CDR1 and CDR2: KGHSH and LQKENI. V dropped 0 bases and J dropped 8; count of bases not matched to a gene: 5. There are 15 residues in the CDR3. These data belong to a study of blood T cell repertoires in COVID-19. Study-level background: Acute-phase and convalescent COVID-19 samples originated in the United States, Italy and Spain. PBMCs, B-cell-depleted T cells, or T cells were the source of the cDNA or gDNA that made up the material.

Authors' methods: Amplified reference gene primers provided the basis for estimating nucleated cell counts. Sequencing used immunoSEQ multiplex PCR; TCRdb keeps in-frame clones, though not all of them. That table supplies the V and J calls and clone size; D and trimming were determined from the DNA. Of fewer than 150,000 clones detected, 70% to 90% appear once; the ten largest clones hold around 5.4%. The source is a human donor in a cohort sampled during active COVID-19. This rearrangement joins TRBV18 to TRBJ2-3, with TRBD2 matching 10 bases. The sequencing sample was made of peripheral blood. This CDR3 reads CASSPPGLATSTQYF. CDR3 nucleotide sequence: TGTGCCAGCTCACCACCGGGACTAGCGACCTCTACGCAGTATTTT.